This TCR beta chain was identified in a study of T-cell memory formation after mild COVID-19 (dated by TCRdb to 2020 to 2023). About the investigation overall: TCR sequence clusters from the two donors were largely donor specific. Longitudinal TCRalpha and TCRbeta repertoire sequencing tracked T-cell clones expanding and contracting after mild COVID-19 in two donors. Two young, previously healthy adult volunteers, one female and one male, were included in the cohort.

Of note for this clonotype: There is no known antigen for this receptor. No much larger clonotype is one base removed from it; base qualities were not supplied.

Ficoll-Paque density gradient centrifugation was the method used to isolate PBMCs. Paper-wide results and their limitations: Some responding clones were detected in pre-infection memory, suggesting pre-existing cross-reactive memory T cells joined the SARS-CoV-2 response. SARS-CoV-2 specificity of the second-wave clones peaking on day 37 was not confirmed. Contracting CD4+ clones were found mainly in CM and EM memory subsets, while CD8+ clones were enriched in EMRA. Only two mild cases were covered in the study, and larger cohorts including severe cases with pre-infection samples were considered necessary. Clones that contracted from day 15 to 85 showed balanced CD4/CD8 phenotypes, whereas a second wave of clones that expanded from day 15 to 37 leaned towards CD4+.

The CDR3 contains 14 residues, cysteine and phenylalanine counted. This entry keeps only the CDR3 DNA: 42 bases, framed from base 1. V drops 5 bases and J drops 0 bases, leaving 11 bases in between. CDR1 and CDR2, per the germline V gene (reference sequence), are DFQATT and SNEGSKA. Instrument on record: Illumina NovaSeq 6000. Using 5'RACE with constant-segment primers, TCRalpha and TCRbeta cDNA libraries were constructed, with sample barcodes and unique molecular identifiers added in the process. RNA was extracted from every sample with Trizol reagent. Libraries were amplified in two PCR steps, with a second sample barcode and Illumina TruSeq adapters added in the second step. Sequencing of the libraries was done on an Illumina NovaSeq, producing 2 x 150 bp paired-end reads. As for the authors' bioinformatics: The reads were demultiplexed and collapsed into UMI-guided consensus sequences using migec v1.2.7. Using mixcr v2.1.11, UMI consensuses were aligned to TRA and TRB V and J templates and then assembled into clonotypes. A clonotype was counted as expanded or contracted only if both edgeR and NoisET called the change significant, with noise models trained on biological replicates. For edgeR calls, the thresholds were a false discovery rate-adjusted p below 0.01 and a log2 fold-change of 1. As an exploratory analysis of dynamics, PCA with hierarchical clustering was applied to max-normalized trajectories of the 1000 most abundant clonotypes. Separately sequenced CD4+ and CD8+ repertoires were used to assign the CD4 or CD8 phenotype of responding clones. In-frame beta chains were kept once TCRdb had trimmed the public reads at Q25 with fastp and called clones with MiXCR. All rows with the same CDR3 protein become a single entry with the most common DNA and genes. TCRdb's processing, not the authors', yielded these V and J calls. For this sample there are approximately 350,000 distinct CDR3 sequences; 28% appear just once. Roughly 13% of the sample lies in the top ten.

This sequence uses TRBV20-1 and TRBJ2-1; tentative D gene TRBD2, with 5 bases matching. The source is an adult woman who had mild COVID-19 (a few samples of this study predate the infection). The sample titles of this study are shuffled in the database, so cell type and time point are left out; the donor was told from shared clones. Sequencing was carried out using PBMCs or a T cell subset sorted from them (not recorded which). CDR3 reads: CSAPGESSYNEQFF. DNA sequence: TGCAGTGCTCCTGGGGAGAGCTCCTACAATGAGCAGTTCTTC.